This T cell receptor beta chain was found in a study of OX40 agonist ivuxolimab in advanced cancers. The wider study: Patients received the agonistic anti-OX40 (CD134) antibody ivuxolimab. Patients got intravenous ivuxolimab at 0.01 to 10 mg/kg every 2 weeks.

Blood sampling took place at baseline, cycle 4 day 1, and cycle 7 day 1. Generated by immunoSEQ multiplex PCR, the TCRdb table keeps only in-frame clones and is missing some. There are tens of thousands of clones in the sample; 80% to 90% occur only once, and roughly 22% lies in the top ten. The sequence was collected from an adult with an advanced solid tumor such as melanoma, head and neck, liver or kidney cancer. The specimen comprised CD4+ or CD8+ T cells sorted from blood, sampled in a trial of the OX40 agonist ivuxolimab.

Written as DNA, the CDR3 is TGCGCCAGCAGCCCCACCGGACTACTCTCCTACGAGCAGTACTTC. The encoded protein is CASSPTGLLSYEQYF. J is TRBJ2-7 and V is TRBV5-1, with a tentative D call TRBD2 (6 bases). V was clipped by 4 bases and J by 0 bases, with 14 bases between them. This CDR3 comprises 15 residues. Per the germline V gene, CDR1 is SGHRS and CDR2 is YFSETQ.